This is a list of T cell receptor beta chains from one sample in a study of PD-1 blockade in classical Hodgkin lymphoma. This table comes from immunoSEQ multiplex PCR, and its TCRdb copy is limited to in-frame clones, with some not included. The repertoire holds 90,000 to 120,000 clones, with 80% to 90% as singletons. Sequencing used peripheral blood mononuclear cells (PBMCs), obtained before the second cycle of nivolumab. The receptors shown here come from a human donor with classical Hodgkin lymphoma. Both conserved end residues are trimmed from each CDR3. Only part of the rows carry a size: once, few, many, or a class if the clone is expanded.

clone_size	v_call	j_call	cdr3_aa
.	TRBV4-3	TRBJ1-2	ASSHGSGQGNGYT
.	TRBV25-1	TRBJ2-6	ASSPTRGLSSGANVLT
.	TRBV13	TRBJ1-1	ASSRPGMFGTEAF
few	TRBV19	TRBJ2-3	ASSNGDRGHGTQY
.	TRBV4-3	TRBJ2-7	ASSQGPSQGGEQY
.	TRBV19	TRBJ1-1	ASSMSLNTEAF
.	TRBV6-1	TRBJ1-2	ASSEFGTGLGGYT
.	TRBV6-5	TRBJ1-1	ASRKGTEAF
.	TRBV5-1	TRBJ1-5	ASSLGGGNQPQH
.	TRBV13	TRBJ1-2	ASSPPSGSNYGYT
.	TRBV2	TRBJ1-5	ASRRDGNQPQH
.	TRBV10-1	TRBJ1-2	ASSESGGNGYT
.	TRBV11-3	TRBJ2-1	ASSKQAGEQF
.	TRBV20-1	TRBJ1-2	SARTFGGYT
.	TRBV16	TRBJ2-6	ASSHVAFSGANVLT
once	TRBV6-5	TRBJ2-5	ASSYPDRDQETQY
.	TRBV11-2	TRBJ2-1	ASSLVLAGAAAVF
once	TRBV2	TRBJ1-2	ASSETKALNYGYT
.	TRBV5-4	TRBJ2-7	ASSLGGKGVGEQY
.	TRBV2	TRBJ2-4	ASSAETRLGQTNKNIQY
.	TRBV6-5	TRBJ1-3	ASSGDMGAGNTIY
.	TRBV30	TRBJ1-5	AWSEGTDSNQPQH
.	TRBV28	TRBJ1-2	ASSPVEGLGYT